A single sample is the source of the 28 T cell receptor beta chains below, sequenced in a study of T-cell memory formation after mild COVID-19. Using its own MiXCR run on the 5' RACE reads, TCRdb lists one record per CDR3 protein. The sample contains 300,000 to 350,000 distinct CDR3 sequences, approximately 15% of which appear only once. The sequenced sample was PBMCs or a T cell subset sorted from them (not recorded which). The receptors come from a man between 18 and 35 years old who had mild COVID-19 (a few samples of this study predate the infection). Cell type and time point are not known.

The genes are TRBV11-2 and TRBJ2-2; no reliable D call. This CDR3 region has 12 residues. Trimming removed 10 bases from V and 0 bases from J, with 6 bases in between. CDR1 and CDR2 from the germline V gene are SGHAT and FQNNGV. In nucleotides, the CDR3 is TGTGCCAACCCCGCGAACACCGGGGAGCTGTTTTTT. It is translated as CANPANTGELFF.

This clonotype was observed a few times. The genes are TRBV6-1 and TRBJ1-6, with D perhaps TRBD1 (5 bases). Trimming left V 5 bases short and J 3 bases short, with 23 bases between. CDR3 length: 19 amino acids. CDR1 is MNHNS and CDR2 is SASEGT in the germline V gene. Here the CDR3 reads CASSPPGTGRGRYNSPLHF. CDR3 bases: TGTGCCAGCAGTCCGCCAGGGACGGGAAGGGGCCGCTATAATTCACCCCTCCACTTT.

The table lists this clonotype with a few counts. The V call is TRBV6-4, the J call TRBJ2-6, with 7 bases matching TRBD1. This CDR3 has 17 amino acids. Germline loops: CDR1 MRHNA, CDR2 SNTAGT. The V segment lost 8 bases and the J segment 4 bases; nucleotides outside the gene matches: 14. CDR3 protein: CASPDRELVSGANVLTF. The DNA for the CDR3 is TGTGCCAGCCCAGACAGGGAACTAGTGTCGGGGGCCAACGTCCTGACTTTC.

The chain has TRBV3-1 and TRBJ2-1, with no clear D. Germline V gene data show CDR1 as LGHDT and CDR2 as YNNKEL (reference sequence). V lost 1 base, J lost 0 bases, and 7 bases lay in between. This CDR3 comprises 15 residues. CDR3 nucleotide sequence: TGTGCCAGCAGCCAAGTACCGGTCTCCTACAATGAGCAGTTCTTC. Encoded protein: CASSQVPVSYNEQFF.

This clonotype was seen only a few times. The chain carries TRBV4-3 and TRBJ2-3; a weak D match, TRBD2 (7 bases). CDR3 size: 13 residues. Germline-derived CDR1 and CDR2 are LGHNA and YSLEER. Trimming took 0 bases from V and 9 from J, leaving 10 bases between them. CDR3 loop: CASSQDGGGTQYF. The CDR3 region has the DNA TGCGCCAGCAGCCAAGATGGGGGGGGCACGCAGTATTTT.

This clonotype was found many times. CDR3 in DNA: TGTGCCAGTAGTATAGATGGGGCAGGAGGCAATCAGCCCCAGCATTTT. Translating gives CASSIDGAGGNQPQHF. The chain uses TRBV19 and TRBJ1-5, with D tentatively TRBD1 (5 bases). V was clipped by 0 bases and J by 2 bases, with 11 bases between them. This CDR3 is built from 16 residues. CDR1 is LNHDA, CDR2 SQIVND, per germline (reference sequence).

There are a few counts of this clonotype. This sequence joins TRBV5-8 and TRBJ2-1; D might be TRBD1 or TRBD2, each matching 6 bases. Germline lookup yields CDR1 SGHTS and CDR2 YDEGEE. V lost 3 bases to trimming and J lost 4 bases, with 17 bases between them. The CDR3 loop spans 16 amino acids. For the CDR3, the DNA is TGTGCCAGCAGCTGGGGTCTCGGGGGCTCTTACAATGAGCAGTTCTTC. Translation gives CASSWGLGGSYNEQFF.

The chain employs TRBV23-1 and TRBJ2-4; 8 bases match TRBD2. TRBV23-1 is flagged as an ORF with uncertain function. The CDR3 totals 16 residues. Losses at the gene ends were 2 bases for V and 2 bases for J; bases not matched to a gene: 5. This CDR3 is CASSQGCGRTKNIQYF. CDR3 coding DNA: TGCGCCAGCAGTCAAGGGTGCGGGAGGACCAAAAACATTCAGTACTTC.

There are a few counts of this clonotype. The chain has TRBV11-2 and TRBJ2-1, with unresolved D. Deletions cut 5 bases from V and 3 bases from J, with 8 bases between. Germline values: CDR1 SGHAT, CDR2 FQNNGV. The CDR3 runs to 13 residues. The CDR3 sequence is CASSPGVYNEQFF. Here the CDR3 DNA reads TGTGCCAGCAGCCCTGGAGTCTACAATGAGCAGTTCTTC.

V gene TRBV2 combines with J gene TRBJ2-7, with TRBD1 as a possible D gene (5 bases). The germline V gene has CDR1 SNHLY and CDR2 FYNNEI. The V end lost 10 bases, the J end lost 3 bases, and 13 bases lay between the germline ends. The CDR3 sequence is 12 residues long. CDR3 nucleotide sequence: TGTGCCACAGCCCCCAGGGACTACGAGCAGTACTTC. Its translation: CATAPRDYEQYF.

J is TRBJ2-7 and V is TRBV6-6; TRBD2 matches at 8 bases. Germline CDR1 is MNHNY and CDR2 is SVGAGI (reference sequence). CDR3 length: 15 amino acids. V lost 7 bases to trimming and J lost 0 bases; unmatched junction nucleotides: 8. CDR3 sequence: CASTFGGGSSYEQYV. In nucleotides, the CDR3 is TGTGCCAGCACCTTTGGCGGGGGGAGCTCCTACGAGCAGTACGTC.

The sample holds a few counts of this clonotype. This chain links TRBV5-4 with TRBJ2-7, with a possible D match to TRBD1 (5 bases). The CDR3 covers 14 residues. Germline V CDR1 and CDR2: SGHNT, YYREEE (reference sequence). Trimming took off 4 bases at V and 3 bases at J, with 14 bases between the two ends. The CDR3 loop is CASSPRGGYYEQYF. CDR3 coding DNA: TGTGCCAGCAGCCCTAGGGGCGGATACTACGAGCAGTACTTC.

V gene TRBV4-2 combines with J gene TRBJ2-5, with D perhaps matching TRBD1 or TRBD2 (6 bases each). Germline values: CDR1 LGHNA, CDR2 YNFKEQ. The CDR3 is 16 residues long. V lost 1 base to trimming and J lost 4 bases, with 16 bases between them. The CDR3 nucleotides are TGTGCCAGCAGCCAAGTCATGGCGGAGGGGGGAGAGACCCAGTACTTC. Amino acid sequence: CASSQVMAEGGETQYF.

This chain uses TRBV7-8 with TRBJ1-4; no definite D call. V lost 1 base, J lost 5 bases, and 11 bases lay in between. This CDR3 is 15 amino acids long. The germline V gene has CDR1 SGHVS and CDR2 FQNEAQ. The CDR3 protein is CASSLETNPNEKLFF. CDR3 DNA sequence: TGTGCCAGCAGCTTAGAGACAAACCCCAATGAAAAACTGTTTTTT.

This clonotype showed up just a few times. V is TRBV4-1 and J is TRBJ2-1; 14 bases are shared with TRBD2. CDR1 MGHRA and CDR2 YSYEKL come from the germline V gene. The CDR3 is 18 amino acids. J lost 6 bases, V lost 4 bases, and 11 bases had no gene match. The CDR3 DNA reads TGCGCCAGCAGCCTGCGCGGACTAGCGGGGGGCCGAACCAATGAGCAGTTCTTC. Translated: CASSLRGLAGGRTNEQFF.

The gene calls are TRBV20-1 and TRBJ2-5; D possibly corresponds to TRBD1 (5 bases). CDR1 DFQATT and CDR2 SNEGSKA come from the germline V gene (reference sequence). V was trimmed by 5 bases and J by 5 bases, leaving 12 bases between them. This CDR3 is built from 12 residues. CDR3 coding DNA: TGCAGTGCTCTCTTCCCAGGGGAGACCCAGTACTTC. As protein: CSALFPGETQYF.

This clonotype was picked up a small number of times. The chain links TRBV18 to TRBJ1-2; a weak D match, TRBD1 (5 bases). Trimming stripped 1 base from V and 5 bases from J, with 8 bases between. Germline CDR1 and CDR2: KGHSH and LQKENI. The CDR3 extends over 13 amino acids. CDR3 in DNA: TGTGCCAGCTCACCACGGGGACTTTATGGCTACACCTTC. Its protein product is CASSPRGLYGYTF.

This clonotype came up a few times. The genes are TRBV6-2 or TRBV6-3 and TRBJ1-5; D uncertain. Trimming removed 6 bases at V and 3 bases at J, with 15 bases between. The CDR3 is made up of 15 amino acids. The germline CDR1 and CDR2 sequences are MNHEY and SVGEGT. CDR3 in amino acids: CASRPPGGLNQPQHF. The CDR3 DNA follows: TGTGCCAGCAGGCCCCCCGGAGGGCTCAATCAGCCCCAGCATTTT.

This clonotype was seen a handful of times. The rearrangement joins TRBV4-3 to TRBJ2-3, with D hard to call. This CDR3 comprises 13 residues. Germline lookup yields CDR1 LGHNA and CDR2 YSLEER. V lost 2 bases, J lost 2 bases, and 5 bases lay in between. CDR3 protein: CASSQQYTDTQYF. The CDR3 nucleotides read TGCGCCAGCAGCCAACAGTACACAGATACGCAGTATTTT.

The V gene is TRBV5-8, the J gene TRBJ2-5; TRBD2 agrees at 10 bases. Per germline, CDR1 SGHTS and CDR2 YDEGEE. The length of the CDR3 is 16 residues. The CDR3 sequence: CATDLGVAGGRETQYF. CDR3 bases: TGTGCTACCGACCTCGGGGTAGCGGGGGGAAGAGAGACCCAGTACTTC.

The J gene is TRBJ2-3, the V gene TRBV30; D is unclear. The CDR3 contains 11 residues. From germline, CDR1 is GTSNPN and CDR2 SVGIG (reference sequence). V was trimmed by 0 bases and J by 8 bases, leaving 6 bases between them. The CDR3 nucleotides read TGTGCCTGGAGTGTACGTCGTACGCAGTATTTT. Amino acids: CAWSVRRTQYF.

This clonotype has a handful of counts. The chain is built from TRBV7-9 and TRBJ1-6; no clear D gene. The CDR3 sequence is 16 residues long. The ends were cut back, 2 bases at V and 8 bases at J, with 16 bases in the middle. Germline CDR1 SEHNR, CDR2 FQNEAQ (reference sequence). For the CDR3, the DNA is TGTGCCAGCAGCTTAAAAGGGATCGCGGGAGATTCACCCCTCCACTTT. Translating gives CASSLKGIAGDSPLHF.

The V gene is TRBV29-1, the J gene TRBJ2-6, with D perhaps given as TRBD1 or TRBD2 (5 bases each). The CDR3 covers 17 residues. The germline V gene has CDR1 SQVTM and CDR2 ANQGSEA. The ends were cut back, 7 bases at V and 0 bases at J, with 19 bases in the middle. The CDR3 spells CSAWTGTVTSGANVLTF. CDR3 DNA: TGCAGCGCCTGGACGGGGACCGTCACCTCTGGGGCCAACGTCCTGACTTTC.

This clonotype was counted ten times or more. Here the CDR3 reads CSARGTTHEQFF. The DNA for the CDR3 is TGCAGTGCTAGAGGGACAACCCATGAGCAGTTCTTC. J is TRBJ2-1 and V is TRBV20-1, with D possibly TRBD1 on 5 matching bases. This CDR3 region has 12 residues. CDR1 DFQATT and CDR2 SNEGSKA come from the germline V gene (reference sequence). V was cut by 1 base and J by 8 bases, with 9 bases left in between.

V gene TRBV19 combines with J gene TRBJ2-7; possibly TRBD1 for D (5 bases). This CDR3 comprises 13 residues. CDR1 is LNHDA and CDR2 is SQIVND in the germline V gene (reference sequence). The V end was cut by 10 bases, the J end by 1 base, with 14 bases between. CDR3 region: CATDPDSSYEQYV. The CDR3 DNA reads as TGTGCCACCGACCCAGACAGTTCCTACGAGCAGTACGTC.

The gene calls are TRBV7-3 and TRBJ2-3; 9 bases map to TRBD2. The germline V gene has CDR1 SGHTA and CDR2 FQGTGA. This CDR3 region has 16 residues. V lost 3 bases, J lost 5 bases, and 9 bases stayed unmatched. CDR3 nucleotides: TGTGCCAGCAGCTTCCTTAGCGGGGGTTTTGGAGATACGCAGTATTTT. This translates into CASSFLSGGFGDTQYF.

This clonotype came up a few times. The chain is built from TRBV4-2 and TRBJ2-5, with D perhaps being TRBD1 or TRBD2 (5 bases each). CDR3 length: 18 amino acids. CDR1 is LGHNA and CDR2 is YNFKEQ in the germline V gene. With 1 base removed from V and 5 bases from J, the gap between germline ends came to 23 bases. CDR3 bases: TGTGCCAGCAGCCAAGGGCTCTCTCTAGAGGGGCAGACGGAGACCCAGTACTTC. This encodes CASSQGLSLEGQTETQYF.

In its sample, this clonotype was seen a few times. The rearrangement links TRBV9 to TRBJ2-5; 7 bases agree with TRBD2. The CDR3 spans 15 residues. Trimming at V came to 0 bases and at J to 5 bases, leaving 7 bases not matched to a gene. CDR1 is SGDLS, CDR2 YYNGEE, per germline. The CDR3 is CASSVAPAGMETQYF. CDR3 coding DNA: TGTGCCAGCAGCGTAGCCCCAGCGGGGATGGAGACCCAGTACTTC.